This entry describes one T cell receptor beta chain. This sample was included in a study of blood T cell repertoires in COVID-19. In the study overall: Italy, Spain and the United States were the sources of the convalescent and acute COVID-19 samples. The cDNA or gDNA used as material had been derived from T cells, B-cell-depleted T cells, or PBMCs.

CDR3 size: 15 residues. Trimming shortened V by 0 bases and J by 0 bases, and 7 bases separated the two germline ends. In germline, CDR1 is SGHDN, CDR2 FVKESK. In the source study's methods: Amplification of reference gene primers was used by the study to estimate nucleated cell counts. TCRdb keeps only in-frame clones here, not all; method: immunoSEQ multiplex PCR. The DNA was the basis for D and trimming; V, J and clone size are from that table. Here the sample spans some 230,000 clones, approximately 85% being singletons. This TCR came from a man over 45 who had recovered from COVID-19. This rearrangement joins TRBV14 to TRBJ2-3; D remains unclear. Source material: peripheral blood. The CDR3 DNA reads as TGTGCCAGCAGCCAAGACAGGTCTAGCACAGATACGCAGTATTTT. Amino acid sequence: CASSQDRSSTDTQYF. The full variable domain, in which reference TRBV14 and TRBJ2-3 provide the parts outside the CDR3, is EAGVTQFPSHSVIEKGQTVTLRCDPISGHDNLYWYRRVMGKEIKFLLHFVKESKQDESGMPNNRFLAERTGGTYSTLKVQPAELEDSGVYFCASSQDRSSTDTQYFGPGTRLTVL.